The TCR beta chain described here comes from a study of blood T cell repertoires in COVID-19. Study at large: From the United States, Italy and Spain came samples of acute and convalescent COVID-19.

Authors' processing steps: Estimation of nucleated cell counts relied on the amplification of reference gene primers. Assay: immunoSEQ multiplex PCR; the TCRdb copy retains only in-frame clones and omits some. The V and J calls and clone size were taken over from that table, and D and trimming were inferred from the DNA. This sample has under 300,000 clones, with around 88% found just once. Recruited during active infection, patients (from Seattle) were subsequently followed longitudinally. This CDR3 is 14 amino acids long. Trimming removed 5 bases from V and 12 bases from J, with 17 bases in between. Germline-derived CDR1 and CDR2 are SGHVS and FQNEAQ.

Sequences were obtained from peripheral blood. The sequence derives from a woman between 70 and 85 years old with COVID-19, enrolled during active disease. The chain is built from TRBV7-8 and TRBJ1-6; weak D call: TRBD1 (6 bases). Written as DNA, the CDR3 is TGTGCCAGCAGCCGGCGATCAGGGGTAGAACCCCTCCACTTT. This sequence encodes CASSRRSGVEPLHF.